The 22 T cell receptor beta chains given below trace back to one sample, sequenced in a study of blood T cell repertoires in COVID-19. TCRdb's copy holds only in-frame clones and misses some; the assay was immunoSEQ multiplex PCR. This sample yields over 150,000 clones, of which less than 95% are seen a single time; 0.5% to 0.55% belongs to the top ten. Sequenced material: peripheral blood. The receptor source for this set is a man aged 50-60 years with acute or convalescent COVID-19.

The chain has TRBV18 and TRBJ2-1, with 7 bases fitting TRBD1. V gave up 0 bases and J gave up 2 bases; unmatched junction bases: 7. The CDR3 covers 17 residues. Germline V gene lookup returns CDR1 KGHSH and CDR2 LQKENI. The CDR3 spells CASSPPGGNLTYNEQFF. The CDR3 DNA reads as TGTGCCAGCTCACCACCAGGGGGCAACCTAACCTACAATGAGCAGTTCTTC.

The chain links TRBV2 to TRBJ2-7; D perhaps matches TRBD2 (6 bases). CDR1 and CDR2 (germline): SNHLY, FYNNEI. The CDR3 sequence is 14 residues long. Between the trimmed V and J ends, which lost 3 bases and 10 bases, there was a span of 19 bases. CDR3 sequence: CASSDRDPKEGQYF. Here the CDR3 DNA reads TGTGCCAGCAGTGACCGGGACCCAAAGGAGGGACAGTACTTC.

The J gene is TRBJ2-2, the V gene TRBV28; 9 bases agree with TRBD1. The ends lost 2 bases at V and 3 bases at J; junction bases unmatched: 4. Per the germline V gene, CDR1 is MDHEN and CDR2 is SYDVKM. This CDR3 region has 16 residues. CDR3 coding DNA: TGTGCCAGCAGTTTAAGGACAGGGGTCTACACCGGGGAGCTGTTTTTT. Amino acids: CASSLRTGVYTGELFF.

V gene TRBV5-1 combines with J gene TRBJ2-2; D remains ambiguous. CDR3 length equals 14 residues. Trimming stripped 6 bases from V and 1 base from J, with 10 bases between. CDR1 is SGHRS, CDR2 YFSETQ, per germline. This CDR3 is CASKLGGNTGELFF. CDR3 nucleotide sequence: TGCGCCAGCAAGCTAGGTGGGAACACCGGGGAGCTGTTTTTT.

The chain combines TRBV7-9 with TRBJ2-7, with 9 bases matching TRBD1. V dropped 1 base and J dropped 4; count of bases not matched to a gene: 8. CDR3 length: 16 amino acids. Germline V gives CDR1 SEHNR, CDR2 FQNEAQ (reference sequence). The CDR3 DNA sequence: TGTGCCAGCAGCTTAGGCACAGGGGGCGCAGGATACGAGCAGTACTTC. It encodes CASSLGTGGAGYEQYF.

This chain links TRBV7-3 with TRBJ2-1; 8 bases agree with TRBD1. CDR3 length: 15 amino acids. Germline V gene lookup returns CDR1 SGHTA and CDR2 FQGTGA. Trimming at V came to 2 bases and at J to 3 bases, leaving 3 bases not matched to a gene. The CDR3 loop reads CASSLEDRDYNEQFF. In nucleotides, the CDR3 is TGTGCCAGCAGCTTAGAGGACAGGGACTACAATGAGCAGTTCTTC.

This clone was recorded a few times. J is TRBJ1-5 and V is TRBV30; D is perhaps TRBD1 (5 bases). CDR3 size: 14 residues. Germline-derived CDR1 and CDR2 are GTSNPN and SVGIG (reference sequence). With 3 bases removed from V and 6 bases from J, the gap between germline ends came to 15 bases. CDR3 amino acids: CAWRRSGPRQPQHF. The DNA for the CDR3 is TGTGCCTGGAGGAGGTCAGGGCCGCGTCAGCCCCAGCATTTT.

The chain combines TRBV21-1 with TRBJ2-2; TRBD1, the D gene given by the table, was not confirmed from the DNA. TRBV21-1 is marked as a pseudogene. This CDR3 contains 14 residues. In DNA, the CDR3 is TGTGCCAGCACCTCGACAGGGGCGGACGGGGAGCTGTTTTTT. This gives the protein CASTSTGADGELFF.

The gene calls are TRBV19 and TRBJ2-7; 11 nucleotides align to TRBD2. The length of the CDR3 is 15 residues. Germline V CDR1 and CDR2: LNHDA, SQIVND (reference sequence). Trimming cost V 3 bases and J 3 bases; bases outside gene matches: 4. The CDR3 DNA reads TGTGCCAGTAGTATGGCCCTAGCGGGAGGCTACGAGCAGTACTTC. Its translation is CASSMALAGGYEQYF. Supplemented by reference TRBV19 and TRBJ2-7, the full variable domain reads DGGITQSPKYLFRKEGQNVTLSCEQNLNHDAMYWYRQDPGQGLRLIYYSQIVNDFQKGDIAEGYSVSREKKESFPLTVTSAQKNPTAFYLCASSMALAGGYEQYFGPGTRLTVT.

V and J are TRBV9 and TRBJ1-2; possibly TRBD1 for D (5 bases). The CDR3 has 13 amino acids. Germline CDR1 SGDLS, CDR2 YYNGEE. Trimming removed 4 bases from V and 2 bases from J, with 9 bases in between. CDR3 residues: CASSPRQNYGYTF. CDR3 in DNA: TGTGCCAGCAGCCCCCGACAGAACTATGGCTACACCTTC.

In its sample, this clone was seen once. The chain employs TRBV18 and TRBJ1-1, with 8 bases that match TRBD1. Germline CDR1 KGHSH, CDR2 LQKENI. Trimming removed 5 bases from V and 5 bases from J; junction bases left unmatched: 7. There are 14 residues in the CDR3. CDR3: CASSNRGDLTEAFF. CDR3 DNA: TGTGCCAGCTCAAACAGGGGGGATCTGACTGAAGCTTTCTTT.

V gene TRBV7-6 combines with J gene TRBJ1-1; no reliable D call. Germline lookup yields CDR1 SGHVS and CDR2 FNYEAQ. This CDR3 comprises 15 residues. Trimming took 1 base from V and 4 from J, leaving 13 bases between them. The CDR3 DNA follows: TGTGCCAGCAGCTTAGGTTCGGACTTGGGCACTGAAGCTTTCTTT. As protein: CASSLGSDLGTEAFF.

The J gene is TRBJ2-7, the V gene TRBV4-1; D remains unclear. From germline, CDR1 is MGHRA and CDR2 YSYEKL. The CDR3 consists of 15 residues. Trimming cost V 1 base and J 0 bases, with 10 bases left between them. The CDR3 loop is CASSQVLADSYEQYF. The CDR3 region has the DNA TGCGCCAGCAGCCAAGTTCTGGCGGACTCCTACGAGCAGTACTTC.

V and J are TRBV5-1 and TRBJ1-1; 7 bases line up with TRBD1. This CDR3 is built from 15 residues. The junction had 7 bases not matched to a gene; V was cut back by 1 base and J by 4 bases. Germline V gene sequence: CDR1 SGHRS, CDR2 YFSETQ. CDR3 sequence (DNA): TGCGCCAGCAGCTTGACAGGGGAATTGAGCACTGAAGCTTTCTTT. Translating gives CASSLTGELSTEAFF.

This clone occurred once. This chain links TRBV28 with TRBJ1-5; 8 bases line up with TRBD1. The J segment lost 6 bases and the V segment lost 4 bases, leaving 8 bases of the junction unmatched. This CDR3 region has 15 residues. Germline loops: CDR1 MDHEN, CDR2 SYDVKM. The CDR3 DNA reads TGTGCCAGCAGTTCCCCTGGACAGGGCACTCAGCCCCAGCATTTT. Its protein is CASSSPGQGTQPQHF.

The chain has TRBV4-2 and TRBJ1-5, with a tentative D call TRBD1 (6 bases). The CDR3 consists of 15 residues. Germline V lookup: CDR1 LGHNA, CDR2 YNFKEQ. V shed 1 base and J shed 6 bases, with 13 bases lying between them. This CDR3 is CASSQVPGGAQPQHF. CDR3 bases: TGTGCCAGCAGCCAAGTCCCGGGGGGGGCTCAGCCCCAGCATTTT.

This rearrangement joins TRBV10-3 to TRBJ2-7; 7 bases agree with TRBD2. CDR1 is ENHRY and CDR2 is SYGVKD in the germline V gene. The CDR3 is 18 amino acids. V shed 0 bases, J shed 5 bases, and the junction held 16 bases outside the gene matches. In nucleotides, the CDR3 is TGTGCCATCAGTGAGTCTGGGCTTGGCGGGAGACGACCCCACGAGCAGTACTTC. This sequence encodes CAISESGLGGRRPHEQYF.

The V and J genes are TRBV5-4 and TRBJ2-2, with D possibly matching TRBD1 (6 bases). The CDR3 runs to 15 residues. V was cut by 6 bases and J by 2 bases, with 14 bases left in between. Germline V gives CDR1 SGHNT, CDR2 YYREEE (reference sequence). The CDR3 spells CASNIDRINTGELFF. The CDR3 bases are TGTGCCAGCAATATTGACAGGATTAACACCGGGGAGCTGTTTTTT.

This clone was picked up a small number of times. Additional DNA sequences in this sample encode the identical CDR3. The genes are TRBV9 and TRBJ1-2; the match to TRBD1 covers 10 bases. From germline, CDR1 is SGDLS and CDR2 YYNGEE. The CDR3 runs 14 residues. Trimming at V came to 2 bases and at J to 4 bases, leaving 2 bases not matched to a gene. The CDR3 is CASSVDRGLYGYTF. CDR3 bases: TGTGCCAGCAGCGTTGACAGGGGGCTCTATGGCTACACCTTC.

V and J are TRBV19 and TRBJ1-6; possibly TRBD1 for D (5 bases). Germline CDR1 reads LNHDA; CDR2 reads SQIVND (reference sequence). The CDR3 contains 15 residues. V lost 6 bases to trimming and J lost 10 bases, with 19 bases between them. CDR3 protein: CASSHGTGLDSPLHF. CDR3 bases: TGTGCCAGTAGCCACGGGACGGGACTTGACTCACCCCTCCACTTT.

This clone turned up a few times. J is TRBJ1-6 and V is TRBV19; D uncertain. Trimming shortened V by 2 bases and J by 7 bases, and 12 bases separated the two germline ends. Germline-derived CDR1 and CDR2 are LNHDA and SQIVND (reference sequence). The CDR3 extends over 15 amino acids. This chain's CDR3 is CASSIRRDENSPLHF. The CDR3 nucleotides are TGTGCCAGTAGTATACGGAGAGATGAGAATTCACCCCTCCACTTT.

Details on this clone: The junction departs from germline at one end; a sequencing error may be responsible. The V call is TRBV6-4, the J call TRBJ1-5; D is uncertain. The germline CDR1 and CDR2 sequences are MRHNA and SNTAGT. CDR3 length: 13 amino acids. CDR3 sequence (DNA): TGTGCCAGCAGTGATTTGGACCGAACTGACGGGGATTTT. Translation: CASSDLDRTDGDF.